This T cell receptor (beta chain) derives from a study of cytomegalovirus exposure and HLA in healthy donors. On the study more broadly: An earlier analysis found roughly 110 million unique TCR beta sequences from 150 million to 200 million T cells.

PCR amplification relied on 60 Vbeta primers (plus 13 Jbeta primers). TCRdb's table, derived via immunoSEQ multiplex PCR, lists solely in-frame clones and lacks some. The table shows 110,000 to 150,000 clones, with 60% to 80% occurring only once. The TCR sequence derives from a male donor in good health and CMV-seronegative. Sequencing was done on a sample of PBMCs.

CDR3 bases: TGTGCCAGCAGTTCGGCGGGCGGGGGTACCTACGAGCAGTACTTC. As protein: CASSSAGGGTYEQYF. The chain joins TRBV6-5 to TRBJ2-5; 7 bases are shared with TRBD2. The assigned J gene may be wrong: the sequence end matches TRBJ2-7 better. CDR1 is MNHEY and CDR2 is SVGAGI in the germline V gene. This CDR3 spans 15 amino acids.